Included here is one T cell receptor beta chain sequence, with context. What it binds is unknown. PCR was performed a second time for roughly 7 to 12 cycles using a sample-barcoded 5' primer and a J-beta primer mix. TCRdb re-called the 5' RACE reads with MiXCR, one entry per CDR3 protein. The sample lists around 900,000 distinct CDR3 sequences, about 30% seen once, with roughly a sixth in the top ten. CDR3 length: 15 amino acids. Germline V lookup: CDR1 SNHLY, CDR2 FYNNEI. V lost 0 bases and J lost 7, with 15 bases in between. These data come from a study of blood T cells in healthy people across ages. Study information: With template switching, about one barcoded beta molecule was captured per two T cells. Study outcomes and limitations: Naive and antigen-experienced cells could not be conclusively compared, given unsorted PBMCs.

The specimen was blood. The chain links TRBV2 to TRBJ1-2; TRBD1 is a possible D gene (5 bases). The receptor was derived from a woman of 80 years or more in good health. The CDR3, as DNA: TGTGCCAGCAGTGAAGCCAGGGACCCCCCGGCTGGCTACACCTTC. Residues: CASSEARDPPAGYTF.